Included here is one T cell receptor beta chain sequence, with context. The target of this receptor is not known. Base quality data are lacking; no much larger clone is found one base away. These data come from a study of cytomegalovirus exposure and HLA in healthy donors (dated by TCRdb to the late 2010s). Looking at the study overall: An earlier analysis of fewer than 750 of the donors reported 250 to 350 Gb of sequence data and 117 million unique TCR beta sequences obtained from around 180 million T cells. Class I and class II HLA loci were covered by the typing at four-digit resolution. The study used immunosequencing to profile the T cell repertoires of several hundred subjects and linked those repertoires to cytomegalovirus serostatus. Genome-wide SNP genotypes for about 65% of the roughly 670 donors were used in a later genetic analysis, which treated that subset as a discovery cohort. High-throughput TCR immunosequencing, statistical association of individual TCRs with disease status, and machine learning were combined to predict cytomegalovirus infection status. About five DR-DQ haplotypes were treated as single units for association and clustering because of strong linkage in the cohort. All discovery cohort repertoires had been generated using a single sequencing platform. The aim of the study was to test whether cataloging public T cell receptors could identify signatures of past pathogen exposure. In addition to the first cohort of 666 subjects, a separate validation cohort of 120 different subjects was used. To study patterns of TCR occurrence, a later analysis re-analyzed previously published TCR beta repertoires from 550 to 800 donors and added high-resolution HLA genotyping. Approximately 310 gigabases of sequencing data and tens of millions of unique TCR sequences were included in an early release covering about 620 HLA-typed donors. Rather than drawing on any new phenotypic data, the later analysis identified candidate immune exposures from TCR beta sequences and the way those sequences occurred across donors. On average, roughly 250,000 unique TCR beta nucleotide sequences were sequenced per donor among fewer than 500 genotyped donors of the cohort, with 15% to 20% of those sequences being non-productive. Typing coverage differed by locus: A, B, C, DRB1 and DQB1 were typed in roughly 620-630 donors, DQA1 in roughly 510, DPA1 in some 610, and DPB1 in about 450. Donor age, sex, ethnicity and CMV serostatus were compiled alongside the repertoire data. Of the roughly 420 genotyped donors, 81% were placed in the genetic ancestry cluster associated with self-reported Caucasian donors. An earlier analysis of a few hundred of the donors applied high-throughput TCR beta sequencing to assess whether each TCR beta V gene segment acted as functional or pseudogenic.

CDR1 and CDR2, per the germline V gene (reference sequence), are SEHNR and FQNEAQ. The CDR3, from cysteine to phenylalanine, totals 16 residues. Just CDR3 DNA is preserved here, 48 bases in frame from base 1. Trimming accounts for 2 bases at V and 6 bases at J, while the number of junction bases matched to no gene is 8. The cohort comprised some 700 healthy bone marrow donors. At the time of sampling, every cohort member was nominally healthy, though immune exposures that went unrecorded were likely present. The donor was CMV seronegative and belonged to the group of several hundred seronegative cohort members. A peripheral blood sample was provided by each donor, and peripheral blood mononuclear cells were used for TCR beta sequencing. Genomic DNA was extracted from the blood cell samples with the Qiagen DNeasy Blood Extraction Kit. What the authors observed across the whole study: The authors suggested that the approach could potentially be extended to other disease states and immunological phenotypes. For the cohort, immune exposure information was limited to CMV serostatus. Only TCR beta chains were sequenced in this cohort, and the absence of alpha or paired-chain data limited detectable features. A total of fewer than 200 TCR beta chains were listed by the study as associated with cytomegalovirus. The 87-base-pair reads could not distinguish some IMGT-functional V segments, including TRBV6-2 and TRBV6-3, so those segments were excluded. In a later analysis, HLA-associated TCR beta chains showed more clonal expansion and lower generation probabilities than non-associated chains that were equally common. A later analysis associated 15,000 to 20,000 TCR beta sequences with specific HLA alleles at a false discovery rate of 0.05. Roughly uniform sequencing depth across donors was assumed in presence/absence analyses, although this assumption may not hold. A cluster of highly shared sequence variants was judged likely to represent a technical artifact of the sequencing pipeline. In an earlier analysis of some 640 of the donors, most TCR beta V segments were observed in productive rearrangements about 87% or about 30% of the time, broadly matching IMGT annotations. In vitro tests confirmed that a few of the cytomegalovirus-associated TCR beta chains recognize cytomegalovirus antigens. In both the original and validation cohorts, the classifier was reported to diagnose cytomegalovirus status with high specificity and sensitivity. Correlated functional status among segregating V segments might reflect linkage disequilibrium, but an unknown experimental factor could not be ruled out. In a later genetic analysis, a missense DCLRE1C variant was associated with V-gene and J-gene trimming of TCR beta chains, and the association was replicated in an independent cohort. A further reported finding was that TCR beta sequences accurately predicted the HLA-A and HLA-B alleles for most subjects in the first cohort. When HLA alleles, especially DR and DQ, strongly co-occurred, attributing TCR associations to individual alleles was difficult. A later analysis reported that several top co-occurrence clusters appeared linked to parvovirus B19, influenza, CMV and Epstein-Barr virus. A later analysis found that TCR association rates varied across HLA loci, with DRB1 alleles showing the most associated TCRs and HLA-C alleles the fewest. Because counts were too low, more than 15 rarely observed V segments, including chromosome 9 orphons, were left out of the earlier analysis of a few hundred of the donors. Most CMV-associated TCR beta chains appeared to be HLA-restricted in a later analysis, and the HLA associations seemed to be driven largely by CMV exposure. While some public TCRs were present in many individuals, most TCR sequences turned up only very rarely across donors. Compared with the approximately 720-donor mean, donors in an Asian-associated ancestry cluster had fewer N-insertions in productive TCRs, according to a later genetic analysis. Because HLA typing was unavailable for some donors at each locus, only the typed subset was used in association tests.

Library prep was done by the immunoSEQ multiplex PCR assay. A mixture of 60 forward primers for TCR Vbeta segments and 13 reverse primers for TCR Jbeta segments was used in the multiplex PCR. The CDR3 region of rearranged TCR beta genes was amplified from genomic DNA with a multiplex PCR assay. The amplified TCR beta libraries were sequenced on the Illumina HiSeq System as 87-base-pair reads. The paper's data handling went like this. In a later analysis, roughly 80 million unique TCR beta chains were counted across the approximately 620 repertoires, and around 11 million of these chains were shared by at least two donors. Raw reads were error-corrected and collapsed into unique sequences by a nearest-neighbor algorithm in which closely related sequences were merged to remove PCR and sequencing errors. CDR3 sequences were aligned to IMGT reference sequences to assign V, D and J gene segments. For a sequence to be retained, a match of at least six nucleotides was required to both a V gene segment and a J gene segment. A rearrangement was called productive if the CDR3 had no stop codons and remained in frame with V and J, and every other rearrangement was called non-productive. Following IMGT convention, CDR3 was defined as the stretch from the second conserved V-encoded cysteine to the conserved J-encoded phenylalanine. In an earlier analysis of 550 to 650 of the donors, sequences lacking an unambiguous match to a single V gene segment were excluded. In an earlier analysis of 587 of the donors, V segments were called functional above 56.7% productive rearrangements and were called segregating when the between-donor standard deviation exceeded 5%. To diagnose cytomegalovirus status from the catalog of TCR beta chain sequences, a statistical classification framework was built. In a later analysis, V and J genes were assigned by comparing TCR nucleotide sequences against IMGT/GENE-DB human TR gene sequences. In a later analysis, CDR3 sequences and most-parsimonious VDJ recombination scenarios were assigned using the TCRdist pipeline. In a later analysis, every TCR beta chain was defined by the combination of its CDR3 amino acid sequence and its V-gene family, and reads without a unique V-gene family were dropped. As a way to deal with suspected cross-contamination and a sequencing artifact, a later analysis dropped roughly 620 nucleotide sequences that were highly shared and had low generation probability. In a later analysis, a clonal expansion index was calculated for each public chain from normalized within-repertoire ranks of inferred template counts. A later analysis computed generation probabilities with a VDJ recombination model fitted to out-of-frame rearrangements, and checked the results against IGoR. Hypergeometric tests were used in a later analysis to score TCR-TCR, TCR-HLA and TCR-CMV co-occurrence, with a repertoire-size bias correction applied to the TCR pairs. To estimate false discovery rates, a later analysis permuted the HLA or CMV assignments 20 times. In a later analysis, co-occurring TCRs were grouped with DBSCAN, and TCRdist sequence similarity was added when clustering was performed within HLA-allele-positive subsets. Co-occurrence clustering excluded repertoires with fewer than 30,000 or more than 120,000 public chains, plus five with anomalous nucleotide sharing. The table was pulled from immuneACCESS by TCRdb, which kept in-frame rearrangements only. Such tables lose some clones; where checked, under half of the loss comes from unresolved V genes, and the rest has no known cause. V and J calls and clone size are copied from that table; D and trimming were computed from the DNA. In this sample the table shows roughly 200,000 clones, over 65% of which occur a single time. Roughly 1.9% of the sample goes to the ten largest clones.

This receptor was identified in a woman aged 25 to 45 in good health and CMV-seronegative. The sequenced sample was PBMCs. The sequence is built from TRBV7-9 and TRBJ2-1; 9 central bases correspond to TRBD2. The bases read TGTGCCAGCAGCTTACCCTTTAGCGGGAGCTTCAATGAGCAGTTCTTC. The resulting protein is CASSLPFSGSFNEQFF.